Each of the 28 T cell receptor beta chains below was sequenced from the same sample in a study of breast tumors, draining lymph nodes, adjacent tissues. Using its own MiXCR run on the multiplex PCR reads, TCRdb lists one record per CDR3 protein. The sample contains tens of thousands of distinct CDR3 sequences, roughly 29% of which appear only once. Breast cancer patients provided tissue from their axillary draining lymph nodes. Sequenced material: axillary lymph node tissue. The receptors derive from a female donor with breast cancer. Some clones in this sample may be carry-over from other donors' samples.

On this clonotype: Its ends do not fully match the called genes, so a read error is possible. The rearrangement uses TRBV20-1 and TRBJ2-1, with D perhaps being TRBD1 or TRBD2 (5 bases each). The CDR3 spans 16 residues. Germline lookup yields CDR1 DFQATT and CDR2 SNEGSKA (reference sequence). CDR3 in amino acids: CSAREPGASMVSEQFF. DNA of the CDR3: TGCAGCGCTAGAGAGCCCGGGGCTAGCATGGTGAGTGAGCAGTTCTTC.

This clonotype appeared a few times. A much larger clone is a single base away; this may be a read error. The chain uses TRBV9 and TRBJ2-1; maybe TRBD2 (6 bases). The CDR3 runs to 17 residues. CDR1 SGDLS and CDR2 YYNGEE come from the germline V gene. The chain's CDR3 is CTSRPEPEGPAYTEQFF. As DNA, the CDR3 is TGTACCAGCAGACCAGAACCGGAGGGACCCGCCTACACTGAGCAGTTCTTC. Full variable domain (missing parts from reference TRBV9 and TRBJ2-1): DSGVTQTPKHLITATGQRVTLRCSPRSGDLSVYWYQQSLDQGLQFLIQYYNGEERAKGNILERFSAQQFPDLHSELNLSSLELGDSALYFCTSRPEPEGPAYTEQFFGPGTRLTVL.

Points on this clonotype: Given a much more abundant clone one base away, this may be a read error. This chain connects TRBV28 to TRBJ1-6; 11 nucleotides line up with TRBD1. Germline V gives CDR1 MDHEN, CDR2 SYDVKM. The CDR3 totals 19 residues. This CDR3 is CASGLRSLRRDRGNSPLHF. CDR3 bases: TGTGCCAGCGGTTTAAGGTCATTACGCCGGGACAGGGGGAATTCACCCCTCCACTTT.

This clonotype came up many times. The chain is built from TRBV19 and TRBJ2-2; no clear D. The V end lost 6 bases, the J end lost 9 bases, and 11 bases lay between the germline ends. This CDR3 spans 12 amino acids. The germline V gene has CDR1 LNHDA and CDR2 SQIVND (reference sequence). The CDR3 loop reads CASRTPGRELFF. CDR3 bases: TGTGCCAGTAGAACCCCGGGCCGGGAGCTGTTTTTT.

This clonotype was detected ten times or more. The chain employs TRBV20-1 and TRBJ2-5, with D perhaps matching TRBD2 (6 bases). The V and J ends lost 8 bases and 2 bases respectively, with 21 bases between them. CDR3 size: 15 residues. Germline V gene lookup returns CDR1 DFQATT and CDR2 SNEGSKA (reference sequence). CDR3 sequence reads: CSPKRGNSQQETQYF. As DNA, the CDR3 is TGCAGTCCGAAACGCGGGAACAGCCAACAAGAGACCCAGTACTTC.

The rearrangement uses TRBV5-5 and TRBJ1-4; D not resolved. V was clipped by 0 bases and J by 10 bases, with 13 bases between them. The CDR3 runs 14 residues. Germline CDR1 and CDR2: SGHKS and YYEKEE (reference sequence). CDR3 region: CASSLEVYEGKLFF. In DNA form, the CDR3 reads TGTGCCAGCAGCTTGGAGGTCTACGAGGGAAAACTGTTTTTT. Full variable domain (remainder filled in from reference TRBV5-5 and TRBJ1-4): DAGVTQSPTHLIKTRGQQVTLRCSPISGHKSVSWYQQVLGQGPQFIFQYYEKEERGRGNFPDRFSARQFPNYSSELNVNALLLGDSALYLCASSLEVYEGKLFFGSGTQLSVL.

This clonotype has at least ten counts. The V and J genes are TRBV19 and TRBJ2-5, with D possibly TRBD2 on 6 matching bases. This CDR3 comprises 16 residues. The germline CDR1 and CDR2 sequences are LNHDA and SQIVND (reference sequence). Trimming cost V 1 base and J 1 base, with 13 bases left between them. Written as DNA, the CDR3 is TGTGCCAGTAGTATAGGGTTCAAGGGACTCCAAGAGACCCAGTACTTC. Encoded protein: CASSIGFKGLQETQYF.

The rearrangement links TRBV7-9 to TRBJ2-7; 10 nucleotides align to TRBD1. Trimming cost V 1 base and J 7 bases; bases outside gene matches: 13. Looked up from germline, CDR1 is SEHNR and CDR2 is FQNEAQ (reference sequence). CDR3 length: 17 amino acids. The CDR3 reads CASSLGTGGGLPVEQYF. As DNA, the CDR3 is TGTGCCAGCAGCTTAGGGACAGGGGGAGGCCTCCCGGTTGAGCAGTACTTC.

Many counts were recorded for this clonotype. This chain connects TRBV7-2 to TRBJ2-7; TRBD1 agrees at 9 bases. Germline V CDR1 and CDR2: SGHTA, FQGNSA. This CDR3 spans 15 amino acids. V shed 1 base, J shed 5 bases, and the junction held 6 bases outside the gene matches. The CDR3 DNA reads as TGTGCCAGCAGCTTAGGGAGGACAGGGGCAGACGAGCAGTACTTC. Translation: CASSLGRTGADEQYF.

The sample holds many counts of this clonotype. The chain is built from TRBV2 and TRBJ2-2, with 11 bases lining up with TRBD2. V dropped 4 bases and J dropped 4; count of bases not matched to a gene: 11. The CDR3 runs to 18 residues. Germline loops: CDR1 SNHLY, CDR2 FYNNEI. CDR3 sequence: CASSGSSGRHRATGELFF. CDR3 in DNA: TGTGCCAGCAGTGGTTCTAGCGGGAGGCACAGGGCCACCGGGGAGCTGTTTTTT.

The chain has TRBV7-9 and TRBJ2-6; 8 bases match TRBD1. The CDR3 loop spans 18 amino acids. V dropped 6 bases and J dropped 1; count of bases not matched to a gene: 11. Germline lookup yields CDR1 SEHNR and CDR2 FQNEAQ (reference sequence). The CDR3 loop reads CASSQLTRDRSGANVLTF. CDR3 bases: TGTGCCAGCAGTCAACTTACGCGGGACAGGTCTGGGGCCAACGTCCTGACTTTC. The full variable domain, rest sourced from reference TRBV7-9 and TRBJ2-6, is DTGVSQNPRHKITKRGQNVTFRCDPISEHNRLYWYRQTLGQGPEFLTYFQNEAQLEKSRLLSDRFSAERPKGSFSTLEIQRTEQGDSAMYLCASSQLTRDRSGANVLTFGAGSRLTVL.

Points on this clonotype: The junction does not match germline at one end; this may be a read error. The gene calls are TRBV10-3 and TRBJ2-2; TRBD2 might be the D (6 bases). The CDR3 extends over 16 amino acids. The germline V gene encodes CDR1 ENHRY and CDR2 SYGVKD. The CDR3 is CAISGSTNAGTGELFF. CDR3 bases: TGCGCCATCAGTGGCTCGACTAACGCGGGGACCGGGGAGCTGTTTTTT.

This clonotype was recorded many times. The rearrangement uses TRBV5-1 and TRBJ2-1, with 7 bases lining up with TRBD2. Trimming at V came to 3 bases and at J to 0 bases, leaving 12 bases not matched to a gene. This CDR3 is 18 amino acids long. Per the germline V gene, CDR1 is SGHRS and CDR2 is YFSETQ. The CDR3 reads CASSWMGSGVSSYNEQFF. The CDR3 DNA reads TGCGCCAGCAGCTGGATGGGGAGCGGGGTATCCTCCTACAATGAGCAGTTCTTC. Full variable domain (rest looked up from reference TRBV5-1 and TRBJ2-1): KAGVTQTPRYLIKTRGQQVTLSCSPISGHRSVSWYQQTPGQGLQFLFEYFSETQRNKGNFPGRFSGRQFSNSRSEMNVSTLELGDSALYLCASSWMGSGVSSYNEQFFGPGTRLTVL.

This clonotype was found many times. The chain joins TRBV29-1 to TRBJ2-7; D not certain. Germline V gene data show CDR1 as SQVTM and CDR2 as ANQGSEA. The CDR3 length is 10 residues. The chain's CDR3 is CRKPMYEQYF. As DNA, the CDR3 is TGCAGGAAACCGATGTACGAGCAGTACTTC.

This clonotype was found many times. This chain connects TRBV19 to TRBJ1-4; TRBD1 agrees at 9 bases. The CDR3 extends over 15 amino acids. Germline assignment: CDR1 LNHDA and CDR2 SQIVND (reference sequence). Trimming took 3 bases from V and 11 from J; bases not matched to a gene: 10. CDR3 in DNA: TGTGCCAGTAGTATGGGGGACAGGGCGGTCGGTAAACTGTTTTTT. Its translation: CASSMGDRAVGKLFF.

This clonotype was recorded at least ten times. The CDR3: CASSLNRHNEQFF. CDR3 nucleotides: TGTGCCAGCAGCTTAAATCGGCACAATGAGCAGTTCTTC. The chain combines TRBV11-3 with TRBJ2-1; D call uncertain. Between the trimmed V and J ends, which lost 2 bases and 5 bases, there was a span of 7 bases. CDR1 and CDR2 from the germline V gene are SGHNT and YENEEA. The CDR3 totals 13 residues. Complete variable domain (other parts from reference TRBV11-3 and TRBJ2-1): EAGVVQSPRYKIIEKKQPVAFWCNPISGHNTLYWYLQNLGQGPELLIRYENEEAVDDSQLPKDRFSAERLKGVDSTLKIQPAELGDSAVYLCASSLNRHNEQFFGPGTRLTVL.

V and J are TRBV6-1 and TRBJ2-3; 7 bases line up with TRBD2. Germline V gives CDR1 MNHNS, CDR2 SASEGT. The V gene end was trimmed by 6 bases and the J gene end by 3 bases; junction bases not matched to a gene: 9. This CDR3 has 15 amino acids. Here the CDR3 DNA reads TGTGCCAGCAGGCACCGGGGGGTAGGGACAGATACGCAGTATTTT. Its protein is CASRHRGVGTDTQYF.

In regard to this clonotype: The conserved phenylalanine or tryptophan normally closing the CDR3 is absent here, so this likely arose from a read error. The V gene is TRBV7-4, the J gene TRBJ2-3, with 8 bases matching TRBD2. The germline V gene encodes CDR1 SGHVT and CDR2 SQSDAQ. V lost 5 bases and J lost 5; bases outside the gene matches: 15. The CDR3 spans 17 residues. The CDR3, as DNA: TGTGCCAGCAGCGTAGGATCGGGAGGGAGGGGGGGAGATACGCAGTATTTG. Its protein product is CASSVGSGGRGGDTQYL.

This clonotype was recorded at least ten times. The V gene is TRBV6-2 or TRBV6-3, the J gene TRBJ2-5, with D possibly matching TRBD2 (5 bases). The CDR3 length is 15 residues. V lost 5 bases to trimming and J lost 5 bases, with 18 bases between them. Germline V gene lookup returns CDR1 MNHEY and CDR2 SVGEGT. CDR3 DNA sequence: TGTGCCAGCAGTAGTTTCTCGGGGTCGGCCGAGACCCAGTACTTC. It translates to CASSSFSGSAETQYF.

This clonotype showed up many times. This sequence may be a read error, since a much larger clone differs from it by one base. In DNA, the CDR3 is TGCAGTGCTTTTGACAGTCTCTATGGCTCCACCTTC. Protein: CSAFDSLYGSTF. The chain carries TRBV20-1 and TRBJ1-2; a possible D gene is TRBD1 (5 bases). CDR3 length: 12 residues. Germline V gives CDR1 DFQATT, CDR2 SNEGSKA (reference sequence).

The J gene is TRBJ1-4, the V gene TRBV28; maybe TRBD1 (5 bases). Germline V gives CDR1 MDHEN, CDR2 SYDVKM. The CDR3 is made up of 13 amino acids. The V end was cut by 7 bases, the J end by 8 bases, with 14 bases between. Written as DNA, the CDR3 is TGTGCCAGCACCACCCCGGGGGGAGAAAAACTGTTTTTT. This translates into CASTTPGGEKLFF.

This clonotype was recorded many times. The chain carries TRBV9 and TRBJ2-5, with 9 bases matching TRBD1. From germline, CDR1 is SGDLS and CDR2 YYNGEE. The ends lost 4 bases at V and 4 bases at J; junction bases unmatched: 5. This CDR3 has 14 amino acids. CDR3 sequence reads: CASSSGTGLETQYF. In DNA form, the CDR3 reads TGTGCCAGCAGCTCCGGGACAGGGCTAGAGACCCAGTACTTC. Together with reference TRBV9 and TRBJ2-5, the CDR3 gives the full variable domain: DSGVTQTPKHLITATGQRVTLRCSPRSGDLSVYWYQQSLDQGLQFLIQYYNGEERAKGNILERFSAQQFPDLHSELNLSSLELGDSALYFCASSSGTGLETQYFGPGTRLLVL.

The rearrangement joins TRBV28 to TRBJ2-7; D not resolved. The V end was cut by 4 bases, the J end by 7 bases, with 23 bases between. There are 16 residues in the CDR3. Germline lookup yields CDR1 MDHEN and CDR2 SYDVKM. CDR3 protein: CASSWIRTPVLSEQYF. The CDR3 DNA sequence: TGTGCCAGCAGTTGGATACGGACCCCGGTTTTGAGTGAGCAGTACTTC.

This clonotype occurred many times. The chain couples TRBV15 to TRBJ2-3, with a tentative D call TRBD1 (5 bases). This CDR3 comprises 13 residues. The germline V gene encodes CDR1 LNHNV and CDR2 YYDKDF (reference sequence). V was pared by 5 bases and J by 6 bases, with 12 bases between. In DNA form, the CDR3 reads TGTGCCACCAGCTCGTGGGGCGTTGATACGCAGTATTTT. It yields the protein CATSSWGVDTQYF.

This clonotype was seen once. V and J are TRBV2 and TRBJ1-2; TRBD1 is a possible D gene (5 bases). The germline CDR1 and CDR2 sequences are SNHLY and FYNNEI. V lost 5 bases and J 4 bases, leaving 14 bases between the germline ends. CDR3 length: 14 residues. The CDR3 DNA sequence: TGTGCCAGCAGTCGTCCGCCAGGGAGCTATGGCTACACCTTC. Protein sequence: CASSRPPGSYGYTF. The variable domain in full, with the rest retrieved from reference TRBV2 and TRBJ1-2, is EPEVTQTPSHQVTQMGQEVILRCVPISNHLYFYWYRQILGQKVEFLVSFYNNEISEKSEIFDDQFSVERPDGSNFTLKIRSTKLEDSAMYFCASSRPPGSYGYTFGSGTRLTVV.

About this clonotype: This may come from a read error, since a much larger clone is one base off. The chain carries TRBV5-8 and TRBJ2-5, with 7 bases identical to TRBD2. Per the germline V gene, CDR1 is SGHTS and CDR2 is YDEGEE. J was trimmed by 5 bases and V by 3 bases; bases with no gene match: 4. This CDR3 comprises 13 residues. The CDR3: CASSWGGPETQYF. In DNA form, the CDR3 reads TGTGCCAGCAGCTGGGGAGGGCCCGAGACCCAGTACTTC.

This clonotype was seen ten or more times. V is TRBV20-1 and J is TRBJ2-5; TRBD2 matches 11 bases. Germline-derived CDR1 and CDR2 are DFQATT and SNEGSKA (reference sequence). V was clipped by 4 bases and J by 2 bases; unmatched bases: 12. CDR3 length: 17 residues. The CDR3 DNA is TGCAGTGCTACCAGACTAGCGGGACCGGGGGGTCAAGAGACCCAGTACTTC. Residues: CSATRLAGPGGQETQYF.

This clonotype came up many times. This could be a read error, since a much larger clone is one nucleotide away. The gene calls are TRBV7-8 and TRBJ1-2; no clear D. The CDR3 runs 17 residues. Germline assignment: CDR1 SGHVS and CDR2 FQNEAQ. The DNA of the CDR3 is TGTGCCAGCAGCCCCAGCGGACCCAAGGTTGGGTACTATGGCTACGCCTTC. Protein: CASSPSGPKVGYYGYAF.